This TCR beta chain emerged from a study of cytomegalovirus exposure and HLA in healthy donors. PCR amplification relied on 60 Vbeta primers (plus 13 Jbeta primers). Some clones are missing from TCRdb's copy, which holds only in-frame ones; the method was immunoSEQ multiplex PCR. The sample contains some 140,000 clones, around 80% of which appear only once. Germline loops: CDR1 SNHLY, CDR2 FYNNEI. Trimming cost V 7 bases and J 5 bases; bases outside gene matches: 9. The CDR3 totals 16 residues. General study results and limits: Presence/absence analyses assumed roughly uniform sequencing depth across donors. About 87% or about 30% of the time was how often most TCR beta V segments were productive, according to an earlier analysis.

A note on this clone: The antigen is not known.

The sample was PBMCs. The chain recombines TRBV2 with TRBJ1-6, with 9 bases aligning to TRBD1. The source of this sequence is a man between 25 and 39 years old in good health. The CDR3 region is CASTIPGTGNNSPLHF. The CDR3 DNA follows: TGTGCCAGCACTATCCCCGGGACAGGGAATAATTCACCCCTCCACTTT.